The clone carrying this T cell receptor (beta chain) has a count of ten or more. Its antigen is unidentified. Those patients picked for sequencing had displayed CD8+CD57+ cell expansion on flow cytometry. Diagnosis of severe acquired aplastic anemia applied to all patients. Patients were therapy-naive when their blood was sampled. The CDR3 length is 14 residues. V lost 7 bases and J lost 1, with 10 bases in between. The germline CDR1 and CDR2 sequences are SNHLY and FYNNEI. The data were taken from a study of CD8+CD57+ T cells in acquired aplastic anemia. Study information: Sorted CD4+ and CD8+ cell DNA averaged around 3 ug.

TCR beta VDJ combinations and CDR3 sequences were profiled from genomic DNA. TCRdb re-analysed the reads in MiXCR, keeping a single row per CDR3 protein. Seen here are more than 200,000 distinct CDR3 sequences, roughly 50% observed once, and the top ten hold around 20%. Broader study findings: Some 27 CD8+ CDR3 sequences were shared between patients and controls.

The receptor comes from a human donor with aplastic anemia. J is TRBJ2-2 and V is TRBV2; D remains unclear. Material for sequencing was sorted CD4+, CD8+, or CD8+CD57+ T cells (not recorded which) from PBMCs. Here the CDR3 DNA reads TGTGCCAGCATGTATGGCAGGAACACCGGGGAGCTGTTTTTT. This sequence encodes CASMYGRNTGELFF.